What follows is one T cell receptor (beta chain) and its context. Its antigen remains unknown. The source of the sample is a study of STAT5B mutations in CD4+ large granular lymphocyte leukemia. Overall study findings and caveats: 8/27 top patient clones versus 2/35 control clones were TRBV06-family. CD4-sorted patient repertoires seemed more clonal than healthy CD4+ repertoires.

CDR3 length: 14 residues. Germline loops: CDR1 SGHTA, CDR2 FQGTGA. The ends were cut back, 1 base at V and 2 bases at J, with 7 bases in the middle. Libraries were prepared by immunoSEQ multiplex PCR; TCRdb keeps only in-frame clonotypes and omits some of them. The sample contains 30,000 or so clones, roughly 77% of which appear only once. Sequencing was performed on CD4+ T cells from blood buffy coats. This rearrangement joins TRBV7-3 to TRBJ2-3, with D perhaps TRBD2 (5 bases). This clonotype was sampled from a human donor in good health. CDR3 sequence reads: CASSLRGYTDTQYF. The DNA of the CDR3 is TGTGCCAGCAGCTTAAGAGGGTACACAGATACGCAGTATTTT.